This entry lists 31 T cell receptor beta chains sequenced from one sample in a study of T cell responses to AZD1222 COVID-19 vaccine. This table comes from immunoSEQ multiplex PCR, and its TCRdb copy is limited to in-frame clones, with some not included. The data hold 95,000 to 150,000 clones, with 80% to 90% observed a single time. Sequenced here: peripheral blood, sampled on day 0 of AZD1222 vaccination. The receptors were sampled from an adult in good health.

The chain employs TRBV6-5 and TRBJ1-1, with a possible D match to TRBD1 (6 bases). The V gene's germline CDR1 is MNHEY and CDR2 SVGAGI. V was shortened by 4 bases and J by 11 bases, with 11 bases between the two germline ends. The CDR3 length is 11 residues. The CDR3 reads CASSLQGKAFF. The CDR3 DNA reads TGTGCCAGCAGTTTACAGGGTAAGGCTTTCTTT.

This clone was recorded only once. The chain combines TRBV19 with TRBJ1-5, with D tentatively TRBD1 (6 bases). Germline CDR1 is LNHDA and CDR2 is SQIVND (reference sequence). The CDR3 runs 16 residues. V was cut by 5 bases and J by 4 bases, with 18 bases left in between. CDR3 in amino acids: CASSPTTGRRNQPQHF. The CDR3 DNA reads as TGTGCCAGTAGTCCTACTACAGGGAGAAGGAATCAGCCCCAGCATTTT.

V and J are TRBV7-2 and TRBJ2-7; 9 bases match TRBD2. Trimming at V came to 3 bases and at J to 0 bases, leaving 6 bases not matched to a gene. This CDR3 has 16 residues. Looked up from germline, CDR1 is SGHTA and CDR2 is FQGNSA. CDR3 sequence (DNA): TGTGCCAGCAGCTTCCCGAATAGCGGGGGCTCCTACGAGCAGTACTTC. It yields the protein CASSFPNSGGSYEQYF.

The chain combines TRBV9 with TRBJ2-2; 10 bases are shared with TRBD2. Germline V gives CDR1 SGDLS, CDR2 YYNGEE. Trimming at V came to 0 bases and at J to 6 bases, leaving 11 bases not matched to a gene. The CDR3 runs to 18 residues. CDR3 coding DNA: TGTGCCAGCAGCGTAGCTACCGGAGATAGCGGGAGGTCCGGGGAGCTGTTTTTT. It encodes CASSVATGDSGRSGELFF.

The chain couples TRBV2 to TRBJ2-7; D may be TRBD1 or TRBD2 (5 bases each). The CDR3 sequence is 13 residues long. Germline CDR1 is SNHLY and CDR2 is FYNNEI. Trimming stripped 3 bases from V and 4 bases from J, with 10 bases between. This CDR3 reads CASSEAGRYEQYF. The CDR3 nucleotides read TGTGCCAGCAGTGAGGCAGGGAGATACGAGCAGTACTTC.

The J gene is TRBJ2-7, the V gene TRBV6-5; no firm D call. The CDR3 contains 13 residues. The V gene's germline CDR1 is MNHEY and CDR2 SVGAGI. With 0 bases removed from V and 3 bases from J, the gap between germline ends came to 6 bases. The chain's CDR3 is CASSYSESYEQYF. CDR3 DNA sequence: TGTGCCAGCAGTTACTCGGAAAGCTACGAGCAGTACTTC.

CDR3 sequence reads: CAARRSGSRETQYF. DNA of the CDR3: TGCGCCGCTCGACGCAGCGGGAGTCGGGAGACCCAGTACTTC. The chain is built from TRBV10-2 and TRBJ2-5, with TRBD2 matching over 8 bases. The ends lost 11 bases at V and 5 bases at J; junction bases unmatched: 13. This CDR3 has 14 amino acids. Per germline, CDR1 WSHSY and CDR2 SAAADI.

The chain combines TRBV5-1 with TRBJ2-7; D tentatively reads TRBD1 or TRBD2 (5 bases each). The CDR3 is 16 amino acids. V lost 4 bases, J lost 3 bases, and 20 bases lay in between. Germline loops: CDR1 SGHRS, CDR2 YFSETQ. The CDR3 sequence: CASSTYLGTRIYEQYF. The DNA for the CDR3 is TGCGCCAGCAGCACTTACCTCGGGACCCGAATCTACGAGCAGTACTTC.

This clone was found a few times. The CDR3 sequence: CASSPMDTYSYEQYF. The CDR3 region has the DNA TGTGCCAGCAGTCCGATGGACACCTACTCCTACGAGCAGTACTTC. V is TRBV28 and J is TRBJ2-7, with a weak D call TRBD1 (5 bases). CDR3 length: 15 amino acids. Germline CDR1 is MDHEN and CDR2 is SYDVKM. V lost 5 bases and J 0 bases, leaving 14 bases between the germline ends.

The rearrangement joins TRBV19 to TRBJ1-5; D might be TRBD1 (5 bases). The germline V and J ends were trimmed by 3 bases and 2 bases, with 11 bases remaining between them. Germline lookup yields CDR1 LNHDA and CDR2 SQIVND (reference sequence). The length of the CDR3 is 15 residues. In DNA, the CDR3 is TGTGCCAGTAGTATCATCGCGGGACGCAATCAGCCCCAGCATTTT. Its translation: CASSIIAGRNQPQHF.

The CDR3 nucleotides read TGTGCCTGGAGGAGGGCTTCGGAAGCTTTCTTT. Protein sequence: CAWRRASEAFF. The chain carries TRBV30 and TRBJ1-1; D call uncertain. V shed 3 bases and J shed 8 bases, with 10 bases lying between them. The CDR3 has 11 amino acids. CDR1 is GTSNPN, CDR2 SVGIG, per germline (reference sequence).

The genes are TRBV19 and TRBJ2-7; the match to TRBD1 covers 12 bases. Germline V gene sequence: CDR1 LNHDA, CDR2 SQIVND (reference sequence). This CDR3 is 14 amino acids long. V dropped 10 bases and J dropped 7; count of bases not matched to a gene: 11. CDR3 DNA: TGTGCCACTCAAACGGGGACAGGGGGCCGGGAGCAGTACTTC. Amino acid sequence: CATQTGTGGREQYF.

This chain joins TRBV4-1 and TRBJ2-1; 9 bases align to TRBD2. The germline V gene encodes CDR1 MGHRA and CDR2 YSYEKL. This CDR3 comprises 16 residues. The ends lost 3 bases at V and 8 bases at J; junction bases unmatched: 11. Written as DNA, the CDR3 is TGCGCCAGCAGCCACCGACTAGCGGTTGGGGGGGATGAGCAGTTCTTC. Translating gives CASSHRLAVGGDEQFF.

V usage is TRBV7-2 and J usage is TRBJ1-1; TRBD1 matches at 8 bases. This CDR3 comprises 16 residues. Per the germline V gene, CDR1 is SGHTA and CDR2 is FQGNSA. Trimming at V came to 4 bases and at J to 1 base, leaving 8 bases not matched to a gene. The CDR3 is CASSSQGALRNTEAFF. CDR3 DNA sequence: TGTGCCAGCAGCTCTCAGGGGGCTCTACGGAACACTGAAGCTTTCTTT.

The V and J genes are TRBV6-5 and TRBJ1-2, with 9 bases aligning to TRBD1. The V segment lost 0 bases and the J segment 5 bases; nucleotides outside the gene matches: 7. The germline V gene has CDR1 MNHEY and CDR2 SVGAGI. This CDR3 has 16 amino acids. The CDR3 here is CASSYSTGGVGYGYTF. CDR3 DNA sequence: TGTGCCAGCAGTTACTCGACAGGGGGTGTGGGTTATGGCTACACCTTC.

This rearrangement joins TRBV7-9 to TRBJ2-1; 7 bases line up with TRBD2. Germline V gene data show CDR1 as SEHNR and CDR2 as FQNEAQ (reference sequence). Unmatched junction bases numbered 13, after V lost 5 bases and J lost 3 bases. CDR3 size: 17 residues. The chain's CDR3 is CASSRRLARAGYNEQFF. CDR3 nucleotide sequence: TGTGCCAGCAGCCGGAGACTAGCCCGGGCAGGCTACAATGAGCAGTTCTTC.

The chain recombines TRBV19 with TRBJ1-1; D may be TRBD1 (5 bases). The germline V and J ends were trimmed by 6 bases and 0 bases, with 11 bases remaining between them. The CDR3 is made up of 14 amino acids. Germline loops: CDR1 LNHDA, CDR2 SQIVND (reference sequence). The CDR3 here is CASRETGMNTEAFF. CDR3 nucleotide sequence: TGTGCCAGTAGAGAAACAGGTATGAACACTGAAGCTTTCTTT.

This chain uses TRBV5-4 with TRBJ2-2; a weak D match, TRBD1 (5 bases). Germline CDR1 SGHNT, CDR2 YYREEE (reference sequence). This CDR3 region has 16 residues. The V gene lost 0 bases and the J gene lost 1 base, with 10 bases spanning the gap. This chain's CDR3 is CASSLATQGNTGELFF. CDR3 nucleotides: TGTGCCAGCAGCTTGGCCACGCAGGGGAACACCGGGGAGCTGTTTTTT.

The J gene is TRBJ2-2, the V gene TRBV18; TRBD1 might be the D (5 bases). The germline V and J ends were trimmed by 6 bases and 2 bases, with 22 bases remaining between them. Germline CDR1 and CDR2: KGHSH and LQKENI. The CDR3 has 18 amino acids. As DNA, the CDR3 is TGTGCCAGCTCCCAGAGAAATGGGGCCAGGATCAACACCGGGGAGCTGTTTTTT. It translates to CASSQRNGARINTGELFF. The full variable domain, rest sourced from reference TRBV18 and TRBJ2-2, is NAGVMQNPRHLVRRRGQEARLRCSPMKGHSHVYWYRQLPEEGLKFMVYLQKENIIDESGMPKERFSAEFPKEGPSILRIQQVVRGDSAAYFCASSQRNGARINTGELFFGEGSRLTVL.

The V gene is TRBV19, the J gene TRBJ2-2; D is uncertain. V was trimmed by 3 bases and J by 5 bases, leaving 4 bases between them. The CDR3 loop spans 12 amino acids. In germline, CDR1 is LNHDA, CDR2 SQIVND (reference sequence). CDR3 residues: CASSIRTGELFF. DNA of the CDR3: TGTGCCAGTAGTATCCGGACCGGGGAGCTGTTTTTT.

The CDR3 reads CASTPERRFYGYTF. CDR3 in DNA: TGTGCCAGCACCCCGGAACGGAGATTCTATGGCTACACCTTC. The chain has TRBV28 and TRBJ1-2; no clear D. Germline V gene lookup returns CDR1 MDHEN and CDR2 SYDVKM. Trimming left V 7 bases short and J 4 bases short, with 16 bases between. The CDR3 spans 14 residues.

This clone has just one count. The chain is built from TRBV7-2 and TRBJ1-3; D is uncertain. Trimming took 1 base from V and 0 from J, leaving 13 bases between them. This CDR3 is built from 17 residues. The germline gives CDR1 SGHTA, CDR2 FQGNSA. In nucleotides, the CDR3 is TGTGCCAGCAGCTTAGTGATCCGCTCCTACTCTGGAAACACCATATATTTT. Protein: CASSLVIRSYSGNTIYF.

The chain's CDR3 is CASSHDSDYEQYF. In DNA form, the CDR3 reads TGTGCCAGCAGCCACGACAGCGACTACGAGCAGTACTTC. The rearrangement joins TRBV3-1 (or the pseudogene TRBV3-2) to TRBJ2-7; D might be TRBD1 (5 bases). Germline V lookup: CDR1 LGHDT, CDR2 YNNKEL (reference sequence). V gave up 3 bases and J gave up 3 bases, with 9 bases separating them. The CDR3 has 13 residues.

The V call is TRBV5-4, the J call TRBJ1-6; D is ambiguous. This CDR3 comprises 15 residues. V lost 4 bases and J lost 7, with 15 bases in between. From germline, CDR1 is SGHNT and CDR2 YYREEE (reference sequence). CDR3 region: CASSANIGLNSPLHF. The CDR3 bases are TGTGCCAGCAGCGCCAATATCGGACTCAATTCACCCCTCCACTTT. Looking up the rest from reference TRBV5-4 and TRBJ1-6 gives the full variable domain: ETGVTQSPTHLIKTRGQQVTLRCSSQSGHNTVSWYQQALGQGPQFIFQYYREEENGRGNFPPRFSGLQFPNYSSELNVNALELDDSALYLCASSANIGLNSPLHFGNGTRLTVT.

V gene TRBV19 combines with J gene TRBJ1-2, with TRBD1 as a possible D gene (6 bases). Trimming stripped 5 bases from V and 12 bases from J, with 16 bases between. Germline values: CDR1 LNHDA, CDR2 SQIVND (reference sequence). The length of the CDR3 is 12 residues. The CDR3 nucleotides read TGTGCCAGTAGTGGGGCCTCGGGGGGCGACACCTTC. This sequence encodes CASSGASGGDTF.

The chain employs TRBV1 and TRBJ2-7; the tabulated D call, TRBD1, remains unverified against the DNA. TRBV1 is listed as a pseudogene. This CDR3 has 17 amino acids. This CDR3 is CTSSRRVQGEGSYEQYF. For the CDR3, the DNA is TGCACCAGCAGCCGGAGGGTACAGGGGGAAGGCTCCTACGAGCAGTACTTC.

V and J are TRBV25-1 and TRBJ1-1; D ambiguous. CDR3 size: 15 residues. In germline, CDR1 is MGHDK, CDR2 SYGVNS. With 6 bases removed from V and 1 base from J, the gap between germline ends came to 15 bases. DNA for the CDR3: TGTGCCAGCAGCCCGAGGAGGGCCCGGAACACTGAAGCTTTCTTT. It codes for CASSPRRARNTEAFF.

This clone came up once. As DNA, the CDR3 is TGTGCCAGCAGCCAAGAAGGAGAAGGGACGGGGAATGAAAAACTGTTTTTT. Protein sequence: CASSQEGEGTGNEKLFF. This chain uses TRBV3-1 (or the pseudogene TRBV3-2) with TRBJ1-4; D perhaps matches TRBD1 (5 bases). This CDR3 is built from 17 residues. Germline loops: CDR1 LGHDT, CDR2 YNNKEL (reference sequence). The germline V and J ends were trimmed by 0 bases and 5 bases, with 16 bases remaining between them.

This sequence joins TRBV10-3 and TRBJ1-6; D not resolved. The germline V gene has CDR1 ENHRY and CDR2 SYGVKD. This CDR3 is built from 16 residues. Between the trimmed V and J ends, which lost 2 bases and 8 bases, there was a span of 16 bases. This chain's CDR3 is CAISERTDPADSPLHF. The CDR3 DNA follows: TGTGCCATCAGTGAGCGTACGGACCCAGCGGATTCACCCCTCCACTTT.

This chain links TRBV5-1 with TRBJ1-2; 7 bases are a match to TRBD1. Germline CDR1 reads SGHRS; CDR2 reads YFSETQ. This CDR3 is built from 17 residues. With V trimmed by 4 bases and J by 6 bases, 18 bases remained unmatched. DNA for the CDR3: TGCGCCAGCAGCACCGCGACAGGGTCCGGATGGGTAAATGGCTACACCTTC. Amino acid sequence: CASSTATGSGWVNGYTF. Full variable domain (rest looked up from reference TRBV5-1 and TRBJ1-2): KAGVTQTPRYLIKTRGQQVTLSCSPISGHRSVSWYQQTPGQGLQFLFEYFSETQRNKGNFPGRFSGRQFSNSRSEMNVSTLELGDSALYLCASSTATGSGWVNGYTFGSGTRLTVV.

CDR3 amino acids: CASSFSRGRDLTGELFF. DNA of the CDR3: TGTGCCAGCAGCTTCTCCAGAGGGAGAGACCTAACAGGGGAGCTGTTTTTT. The gene calls are TRBV7-2 and TRBJ2-2; D perhaps matches TRBD2 (5 bases). V was pared by 3 bases and J by 8 bases, with 22 bases between. The CDR3 contains 17 residues. The V gene's germline CDR1 is SGHTA and CDR2 FQGNSA.